A single T cell receptor (beta chain) is shown here with its context. This sample was taken from a study of graft-versus-host responses after intestinal transplantation. The CDR3 has 11 amino acids. Germline CDR1 SGHAT, CDR2 FQNNGV. Trimming shortened V by 5 bases and J by 5 bases, and 6 bases separated the two germline ends. Graft specimens yielded both intraepithelial and lamina propria lymphocytes. The protocol was immunoSEQ multiplex PCR, while the TCRdb copy is restricted to in-frame clones and leaves out a portion. Found here are fewer than 15,000 clones, about 70% of them singletons; the top ten hold 23%.

The chain employs TRBV11-2 and TRBJ2-5; D is undetermined. The clonotype comes from a human patient who received an intestinal transplant, so some T cells may come from the graft donor. Sample: ileum tissue, taken around 720 days after intestinal transplantation. The CDR3 region has the DNA TGTGCCAGCAGCCGTGGGGAGACCCAGTACTTC. Amino acid sequence: CASSRGETQYF.